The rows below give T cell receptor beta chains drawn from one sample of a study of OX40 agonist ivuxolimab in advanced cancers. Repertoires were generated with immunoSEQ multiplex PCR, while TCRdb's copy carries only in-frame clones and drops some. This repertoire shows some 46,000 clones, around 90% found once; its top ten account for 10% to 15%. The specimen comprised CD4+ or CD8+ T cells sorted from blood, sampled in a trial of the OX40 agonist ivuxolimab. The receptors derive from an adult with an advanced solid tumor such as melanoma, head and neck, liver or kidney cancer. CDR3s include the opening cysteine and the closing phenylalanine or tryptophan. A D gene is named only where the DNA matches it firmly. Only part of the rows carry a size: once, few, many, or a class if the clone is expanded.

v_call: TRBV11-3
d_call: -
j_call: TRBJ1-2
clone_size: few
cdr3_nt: TGTGCCAGCAGCTCGAGTGTCGGCTATGGCTACACCTTC
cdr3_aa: CASSSSVGYGYTF

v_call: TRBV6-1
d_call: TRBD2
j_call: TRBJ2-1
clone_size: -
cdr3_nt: TGTGCCAGCAACTTCCGACCTGGGGGGGATGAGCAGTTCTTC
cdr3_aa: CASNFRPGGDEQFF

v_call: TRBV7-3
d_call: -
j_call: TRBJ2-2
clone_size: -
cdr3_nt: TGTGCCAGCAGCTTACCGAACACCGGGGAGCTGTTTTTT
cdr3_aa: CASSLPNTGELFF

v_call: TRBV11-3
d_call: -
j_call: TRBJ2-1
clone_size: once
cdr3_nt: TGTGCCAGCAGCCCCCCGGACTCTAACAATGAGCAGTTCTTC
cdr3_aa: CASSPPDSNNEQFF

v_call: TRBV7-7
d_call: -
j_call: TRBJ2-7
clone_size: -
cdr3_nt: TGTGCCAGCAGCCCGCGCCCAGGGAACGAGCAGTACTTC
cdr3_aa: CASSPRPGNEQYF

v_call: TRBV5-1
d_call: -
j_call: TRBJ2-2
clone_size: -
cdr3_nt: TGCGCCAGCAGCTTGTATTCTACTCCCATCGGGGAGCTGTTTTTT
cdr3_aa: CASSLYSTPIGELFF

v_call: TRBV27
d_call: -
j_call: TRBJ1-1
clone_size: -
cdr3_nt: TGTGCCAGCACTCCCGGGGCCCTTAACACTGAAGCTTTCTTT
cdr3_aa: CASTPGALNTEAFF

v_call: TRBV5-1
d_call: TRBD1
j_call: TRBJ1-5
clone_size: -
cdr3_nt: TGCGCCAGCAGTAAGGGACAGGGGCCCGATCAGCCCCAGCATTTT
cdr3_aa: CASSKGQGPDQPQHF

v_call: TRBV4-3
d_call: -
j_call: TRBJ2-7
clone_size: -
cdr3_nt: TGCGCCAGCAGCCATAGGACCTCCTACGAGCAGTACTTC
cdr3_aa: CASSHRTSYEQYF

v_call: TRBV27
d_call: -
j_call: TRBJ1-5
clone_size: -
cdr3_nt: TGTGCCAGCAGTCCACAGGCATATAGCAATCAGCCCCAGCATTTT
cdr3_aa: CASSPQAYSNQPQHF

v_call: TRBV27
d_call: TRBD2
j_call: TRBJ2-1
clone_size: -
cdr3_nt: TGTGCCAGCAGCGTATCGGCTAGCGGGAGCTCCTACAATGAGCAGTTCTTC
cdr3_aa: CASSVSASGSSYNEQFF

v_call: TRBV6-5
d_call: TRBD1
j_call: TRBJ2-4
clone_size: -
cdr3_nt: TGTGCCAGCCAAGGGGGCCAGGGGGCAAACATTCAGTACTTC
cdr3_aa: CASQGGQGANIQYF

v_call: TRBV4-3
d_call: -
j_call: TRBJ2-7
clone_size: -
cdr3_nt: TGCGCCAGCAGCCAGGCGATGGACAGCAACTACGAGCAGTACTTC
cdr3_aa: CASSQAMDSNYEQYF

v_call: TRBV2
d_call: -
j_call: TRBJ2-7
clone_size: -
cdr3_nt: TGTGCCAGCAGTGAACGCGGGACCTCCTACGAGCAGTACTTC
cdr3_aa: CASSERGTSYEQYF

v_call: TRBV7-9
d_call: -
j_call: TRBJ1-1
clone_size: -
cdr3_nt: TGTGCCAGCAGCTGCCCACAGCATGAAGCTTTCTTT
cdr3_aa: CASSCPQHEAFF